What follows describes a single TCR beta chain. What it binds is not known. Trimming stripped 5 bases from V and 14 bases from J, with 23 bases between. This CDR3 comprises 14 residues. Germline values: CDR1 MNHNS, CDR2 SASEGT. With molecular barcodes, quantitative 5'-RACE was used to make the TCR beta libraries. TCRdb reprocessed the 5' RACE reads via MiXCR and lists one record per CDR3 protein. The sample records 300,000 to 350,000 distinct CDR3 sequences, less than 25% being singletons. The sample originates from a study of CD8 T cells in ankylosing spondylitis. Study-wide points: Clones linked to disease were reported to show significant enrichment in matched ankylosing spondylitis synovial fluid. In synovial fluid and blood from reactive arthritis, some motif variants were previously reported.

The TCR originated in a female donor with ankylosing spondylitis or in good health (not recorded which). Material for sequencing was blood, either unsorted or a sorted T cell fraction (not recorded which). J is TRBJ2-3 and V is TRBV6-1; D call uncertain. CDR3 sequence: CASSLIGVSDAVYF. The CDR3 DNA is TGTGCCAGCAGTCTCATTGGGGTCTCTGATGCGGTGTATTTT.